This T cell receptor beta chain appears in the sequencing data of a study of graft-versus-host responses after intestinal transplantation. Concerning this clone itself: Its antigen is not identified.

The V end lost 1 base, the J end lost 4 bases, and 8 bases lay between the germline ends. From germline, CDR1 is SGHVS and CDR2 FQNEAQ. The CDR3 is made up of 13 amino acids. Sequenced by immunoSEQ multiplex PCR; TCRdb stores in-frame clones only, minus some. This repertoire shows 120,000 or so clones, 85% to 95% found once; its top ten account for about 0.54%. The starting material was unstimulated CD8+ T cells sorted from spleen or lymph node cells, obtained before intestinal transplant. This receptor was taken from a human donor who received an intestinal transplant. This rearrangement joins TRBV7-8 to TRBJ2-7; D call uncertain. CDR3 protein: CASSLDWWYEQYF. The CDR3 DNA follows: TGTGCCAGCAGCTTAGATTGGTGGTACGAGCAGTACTTC.